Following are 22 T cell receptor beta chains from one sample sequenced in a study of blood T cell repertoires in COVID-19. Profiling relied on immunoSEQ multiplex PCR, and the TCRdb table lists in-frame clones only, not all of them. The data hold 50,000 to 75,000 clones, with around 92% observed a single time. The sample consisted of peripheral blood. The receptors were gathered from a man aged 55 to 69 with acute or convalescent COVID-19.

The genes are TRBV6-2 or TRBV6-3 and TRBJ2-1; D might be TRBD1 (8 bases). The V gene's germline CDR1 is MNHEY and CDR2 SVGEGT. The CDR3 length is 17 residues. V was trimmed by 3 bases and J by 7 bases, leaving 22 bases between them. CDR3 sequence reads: CASSYAPGGRGQNEQFF. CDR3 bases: TGTGCCAGCAGTTATGCTCCGGGGGGCAGGGGGCAAAATGAGCAGTTCTTC.

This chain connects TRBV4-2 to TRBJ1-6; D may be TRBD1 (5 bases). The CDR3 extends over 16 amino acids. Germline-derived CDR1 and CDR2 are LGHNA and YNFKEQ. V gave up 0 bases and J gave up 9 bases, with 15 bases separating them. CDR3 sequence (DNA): TGTGCCAGCAGCCAAGAAGGAGGGCGGGGCAGTTCACCCCTCCACTTT. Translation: CASSQEGGRGSSPLHF.

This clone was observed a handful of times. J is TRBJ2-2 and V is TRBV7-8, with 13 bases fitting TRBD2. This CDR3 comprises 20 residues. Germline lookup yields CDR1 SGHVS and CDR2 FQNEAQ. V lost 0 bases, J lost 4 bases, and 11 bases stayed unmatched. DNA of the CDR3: TGTGCCAGCAGCTTAGCGGGGCGGCGACTAGCGGGGGGAAGCACCGGGGAGCTGTTTTTT. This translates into CASSLAGRRLAGGSTGELFF. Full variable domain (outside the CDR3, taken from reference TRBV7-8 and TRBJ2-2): GAGVSQSPRYKVAKRGQDVALRCDPISGHVSLFWYQQALGQGPEFLTYFQNEAQLDKSGLPSDRFFAERPEGSVSTLKIQRTQQEDSAVYLCASSLAGRRLAGGSTGELFFGEGSRLTVL.

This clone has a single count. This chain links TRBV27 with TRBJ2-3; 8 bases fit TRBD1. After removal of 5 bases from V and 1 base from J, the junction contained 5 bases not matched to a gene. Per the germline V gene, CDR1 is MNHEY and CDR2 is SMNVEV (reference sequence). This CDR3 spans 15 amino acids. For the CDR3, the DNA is TGTGCCAGCAGTACCATGACAGGGGGCACAGATACGCAGTATTTT. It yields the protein CASSTMTGGTDTQYF.

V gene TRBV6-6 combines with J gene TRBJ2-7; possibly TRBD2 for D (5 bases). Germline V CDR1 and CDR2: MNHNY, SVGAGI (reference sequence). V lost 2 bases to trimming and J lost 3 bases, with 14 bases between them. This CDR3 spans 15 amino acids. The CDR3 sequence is CASSYGRVEYYEQYF. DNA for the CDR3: TGTGCCAGCAGTTACGGGCGGGTTGAGTACTACGAGCAGTACTTC.

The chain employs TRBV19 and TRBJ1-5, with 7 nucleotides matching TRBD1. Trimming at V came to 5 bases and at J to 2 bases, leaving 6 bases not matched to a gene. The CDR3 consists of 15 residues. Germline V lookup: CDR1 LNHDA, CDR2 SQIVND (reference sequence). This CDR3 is CASSVGGTGNQPQHF. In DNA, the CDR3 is TGTGCCAGTAGTGTAGGGGGCACAGGCAATCAGCCCCAGCATTTT.

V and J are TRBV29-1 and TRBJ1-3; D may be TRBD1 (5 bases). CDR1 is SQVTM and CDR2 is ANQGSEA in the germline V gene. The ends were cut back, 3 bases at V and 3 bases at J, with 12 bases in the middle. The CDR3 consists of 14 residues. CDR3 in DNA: TGCAGCGTTGACGGGGGTGGCAATGGAAACACCATATATTTT. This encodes CSVDGGGNGNTIYF.

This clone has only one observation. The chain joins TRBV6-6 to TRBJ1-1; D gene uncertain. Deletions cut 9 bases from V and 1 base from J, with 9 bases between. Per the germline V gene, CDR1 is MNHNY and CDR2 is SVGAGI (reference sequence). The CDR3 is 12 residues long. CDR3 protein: CASEVTNTEAFF. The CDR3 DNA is TGTGCCAGTGAGGTTACGAACACTGAAGCTTTCTTT.

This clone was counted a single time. The CDR3: CASSQGAGTALDTQYF. CDR3 bases: TGCGCCAGCAGCCAAGGAGCCGGGACAGCATTAGATACGCAGTATTTT. The chain has TRBV4-1 and TRBJ2-3, with 7 bases matching TRBD1. The V gene's germline CDR1 is MGHRA and CDR2 YSYEKL. The CDR3 spans 16 residues. V gave up 1 base and J gave up 5 bases; unmatched junction bases: 9.

The CDR3: CASSFRVLGPNEQFF. Written as DNA, the CDR3 is TGTGCCAGCAGTTTCCGCGTACTAGGCCCCAATGAGCAGTTCTTC. This rearrangement joins TRBV6-5 to TRBJ2-1, with a possible D match to TRBD2 (5 bases). The germline gives CDR1 MNHEY, CDR2 SVGAGI. V shed 4 bases and J shed 6 bases, with 16 bases lying between them. This CDR3 is built from 15 residues.

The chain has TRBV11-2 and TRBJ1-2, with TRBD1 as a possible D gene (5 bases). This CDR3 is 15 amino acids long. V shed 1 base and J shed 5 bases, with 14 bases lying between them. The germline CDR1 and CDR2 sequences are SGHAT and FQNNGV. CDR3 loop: CASSLGGGAAYGYTF. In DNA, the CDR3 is TGTGCCAGCAGCTTAGGGGGAGGGGCCGCATATGGCTACACCTTC.

CDR3 sequence (DNA): TGCGCCAGCAGCCTGGGGGGGCCAGGAAACACCATATATTTT. Translated: CASSLGGPGNTIYF. V usage is TRBV5-1 and J usage is TRBJ1-3, with D possibly matching TRBD1 (6 bases). The CDR3 has 14 amino acids. Trimming removed 4 bases from V and 4 bases from J, with 12 bases in between. Looked up from germline, CDR1 is SGHRS and CDR2 is YFSETQ.

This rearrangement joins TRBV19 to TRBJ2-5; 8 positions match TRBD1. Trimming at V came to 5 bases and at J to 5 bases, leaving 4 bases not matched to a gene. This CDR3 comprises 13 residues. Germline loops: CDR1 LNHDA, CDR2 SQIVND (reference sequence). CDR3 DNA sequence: TGTGCCAGTAGTGGACAGGGTTATGAGACCCAGTACTTC. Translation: CASSGQGYETQYF.

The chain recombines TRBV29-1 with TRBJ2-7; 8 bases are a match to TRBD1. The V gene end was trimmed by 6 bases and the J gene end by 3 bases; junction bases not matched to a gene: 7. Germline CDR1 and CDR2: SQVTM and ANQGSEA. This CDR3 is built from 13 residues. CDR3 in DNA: TGCAGCGTCAGGACAGGGAGCAACTACGAGCAGTACTTC. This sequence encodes CSVRTGSNYEQYF.

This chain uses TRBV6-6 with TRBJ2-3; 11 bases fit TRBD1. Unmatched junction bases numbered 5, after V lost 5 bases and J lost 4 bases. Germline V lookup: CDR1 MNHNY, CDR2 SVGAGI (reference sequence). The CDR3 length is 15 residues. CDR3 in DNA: TGTGCCAGCAGTGGGACAGGGGGGCTGGCAGATACGCAGTATTTT. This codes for CASSGTGGLADTQYF.

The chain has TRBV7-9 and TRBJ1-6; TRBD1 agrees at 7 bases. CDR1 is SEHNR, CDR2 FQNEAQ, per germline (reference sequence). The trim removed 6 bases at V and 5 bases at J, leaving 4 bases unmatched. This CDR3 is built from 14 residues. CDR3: CASSLQGDNSPLHF. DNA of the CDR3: TGTGCCAGCAGTTTGCAGGGGGATAATTCACCCCTCCACTTT.

In nucleotides, the CDR3 is TGTGCCAGTAGAGAGACGGGAAAGTCCTATGGCTACACCTTC. This sequence encodes CASRETGKSYGYTF. The gene calls are TRBV19 and TRBJ1-2; D ambiguous. Germline CDR1 reads LNHDA; CDR2 reads SQIVND (reference sequence). The CDR3 totals 14 residues. Trimming stripped 6 bases from V and 4 bases from J, with 15 bases between.

CDR3 protein: CASSIGSSGANVLTF. CDR3 DNA: TGTGCCAGTAGTATAGGGAGCTCTGGGGCCAACGTCCTGACTTTC. This sequence joins TRBV19 and TRBJ2-6; D remains unclear. The CDR3 extends over 15 amino acids. Per germline, CDR1 LNHDA and CDR2 SQIVND (reference sequence). V lost 1 base to trimming and J lost 0 bases, with 4 bases between them.

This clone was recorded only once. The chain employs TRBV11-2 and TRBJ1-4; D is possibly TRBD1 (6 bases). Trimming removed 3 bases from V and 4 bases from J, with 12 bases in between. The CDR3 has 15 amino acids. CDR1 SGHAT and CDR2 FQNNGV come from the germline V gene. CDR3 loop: CASSFVSRGNEKLFF. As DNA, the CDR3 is TGTGCCAGCAGCTTTGTATCCAGGGGTAATGAAAAACTGTTTTTT. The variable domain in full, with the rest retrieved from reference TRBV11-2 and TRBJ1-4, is EAGVAQSPRYKIIEKRQSVAFWCNPISGHATLYWYQQILGQGPKLLIQFQNNGVVDDSQLPKDRFSAERLKGVDSTLKIQPAKLEDSAVYLCASSFVSRGNEKLFFGSGTQLSVL.

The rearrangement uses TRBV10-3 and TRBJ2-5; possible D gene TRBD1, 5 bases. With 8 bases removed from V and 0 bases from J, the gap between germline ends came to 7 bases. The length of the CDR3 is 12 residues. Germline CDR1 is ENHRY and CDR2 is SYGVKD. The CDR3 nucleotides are TGTGCCATCGGACAAGACCAAGAGACCCAGTACTTC. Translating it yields CAIGQDQETQYF.

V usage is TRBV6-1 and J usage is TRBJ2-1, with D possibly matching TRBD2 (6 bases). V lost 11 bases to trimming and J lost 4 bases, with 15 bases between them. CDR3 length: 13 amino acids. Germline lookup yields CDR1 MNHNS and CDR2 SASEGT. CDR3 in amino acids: CACGGLLYNEQFF. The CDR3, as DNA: TGTGCCTGTGGCGGACTACTGTACAATGAGCAGTTCTTC.

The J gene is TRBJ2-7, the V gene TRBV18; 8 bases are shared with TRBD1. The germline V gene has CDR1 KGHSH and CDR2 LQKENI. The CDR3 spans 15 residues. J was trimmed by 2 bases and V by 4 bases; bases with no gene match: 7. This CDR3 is CASSLATGETYEQYF. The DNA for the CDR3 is TGTGCCAGCTCACTCGCGACAGGGGAAACCTACGAGCAGTACTTC.